One sample yielded the 8 T cell receptor beta chains listed below, sequenced in a study of cytotoxic CD8 clonotypes in ibrutinib-treated CLL. The data were produced by immunoSEQ multiplex PCR, yet TCRdb's version contains in-frame clones alone and is incomplete. There are 150,000 to 200,000 clones in the sample; nearly 90% occur only once, and more than 2.5% lies in the top ten. Sequencing used PBMCs, obtained at disease progression, from a patient treated with ibrutinib. The receptors stem from a human donor with chronic lymphocytic leukemia.

This chain links TRBV30 with TRBJ1-1, with D uncertain. This CDR3 has 14 residues. Trimming left V 0 bases short and J 0 bases short, with 8 bases between. Germline CDR1 is GTSNPN and CDR2 is SVGIG (reference sequence). In DNA, the CDR3 is TGTGCCTGGAGTGTCAAGGGCCTGAACACTGAAGCTTTCTTT. Translated, it gives CAWSVKGLNTEAFF.

This chain uses TRBV30 with TRBJ2-2; 7 nucleotides align to TRBD2. J was trimmed by 6 bases and V by 1 base; bases with no gene match: 8. The CDR3 is 15 amino acids. CDR1 is GTSNPN and CDR2 is SVGIG in the germline V gene (reference sequence). The CDR3 bases are TGTGCCTGGAGTGAAGGGGAGGGGTTAGCCGGGGAGCTGTTTTTT. Encoded protein: CAWSEGEGLAGELFF.

V is TRBV9 and J is TRBJ1-1; D may be TRBD1 (6 bases). V lost 4 bases and J lost 1, with 8 bases in between. In germline, CDR1 is SGDLS, CDR2 YYNGEE. The CDR3 runs to 13 residues. The CDR3 bases are TGTGCCAGCAGCCTGACAGGGAACACTGAAGCTTTCTTT. Protein: CASSLTGNTEAFF.

CDR3 residues: CASSATGGPFATNEKLFF. In DNA form, the CDR3 reads TGTGCCAGCAGCGCGACAGGGGGCCCTTTTGCAACTAATGAAAAACTGTTTTTT. This chain connects TRBV5-5 to TRBJ1-4, with 10 bases lining up with TRBD1. The CDR3 consists of 18 residues. The V gene's germline CDR1 is SGHKS and CDR2 YYEKEE (reference sequence). V was pared by 4 bases and J by 0 bases, with 9 bases of the junction left unmatched.

The rearrangement joins TRBV2 to TRBJ2-1; D possibly corresponds to TRBD1 (5 bases). V lost 8 bases and J 6 bases, leaving 11 bases between the germline ends. The germline V gene has CDR1 SNHLY and CDR2 FYNNEI. This CDR3 is built from 12 residues. This CDR3 is CASDSRGNEQFF. The DNA for the CDR3 is TGTGCCAGCGATTCTAGGGGCAATGAGCAGTTCTTC. The full variable domain, in which reference TRBV2 and TRBJ2-1 provide the parts outside the CDR3, is EPEVTQTPSHQVTQMGQEVILRCVPISNHLYFYWYRQILGQKVEFLVSFYNNEISEKSEIFDDQFSVERPDGSNFTLKIRSTKLEDSAMYFCASDSRGNEQFFGPGTRLTVL.

This clone was seen just once. The V call is TRBV12-5, the J call TRBJ1-1; TRBD1 aligns across 10 bases. CDR1 is LGHNT and CDR2 is FRNRAP in the germline V gene. The CDR3 is 14 residues long. V lost 6 bases and J lost 1; bases outside the gene matches: 2. The CDR3 nucleotides are TGTGCTAGTGGACGGACAGGGGGGAACACTGAAGCTTTCTTT. Its protein is CASGRTGGNTEAFF.

The chain carries TRBV5-1 and TRBJ1-1; 7 nucleotides agree with TRBD1. CDR3 length: 17 amino acids. V lost 2 bases to trimming and J lost 1 base; unmatched junction nucleotides: 11. CDR1 SGHRS and CDR2 YFSETQ come from the germline V gene. CDR3 residues: CASSLTPSQGGNTEAFF. Here the CDR3 DNA reads TGCGCCAGCAGCTTAACGCCATCCCAGGGGGGGAACACTGAAGCTTTCTTT.

Only a few counts were recorded for this clone. The genes are TRBV28 and TRBJ2-5, with TRBD1 matching 8 bases. Germline CDR1 MDHEN, CDR2 SYDVKM. The CDR3 totals 15 residues. With V trimmed by 7 bases and J by 3 bases, 10 bases remained unmatched. The CDR3 reads CASTRTGLLKETQYF. The CDR3 nucleotides read TGTGCCAGCACTCGGACAGGGTTGCTTAAAGAGACCCAGTACTTC.